This TCR beta chain was sequenced during a study of Graves' ophthalmopathy and Graves' hyperthyroidism. Overall study: Specimen type is peripheral blood, obtained at initial diagnosis before any treatment. Study results and limitations: The majority of expanded thyroid clonotypes above 0.001 frequency also occurred in blood.

RNA transcripts yielded amplified TCR beta CDR3 regions. Scientists carried out first-round RT-PCR using HTBI primers and then a second-round multiplex PCR. TCRdb re-called the multiplex PCR reads through MiXCR, storing one row per CDR3 protein. The sample has about 390,000 distinct CDR3 sequences, about a sixth seen once; the top ten hold 2% to 2.5%. This clonotype was seen ten or more times. The target antigen is unknown. If no ophthalmopathy appeared within 18 months of follow-up, hyperthyroidism was termed stable. Enrollment excluded any patients with other autoimmune diseases, uncontrolled infections, pregnancy or lactation. The source is an adult woman with stable Graves' hyperthyroidism. Sequenced input: peripheral blood.

CDR3 in DNA: TGTGCCAGCAGTTTATTGGGTTATGGCTACACCTTC. It codes for CASSLLGYGYTF. The genes are TRBV28 and TRBJ1-2, with D unresolved. The V end lost 1 base, the J end lost 5 bases, and 5 bases lay between the germline ends. The CDR3 length is 12 residues. The germline gives CDR1 MDHEN, CDR2 SYDVKM.